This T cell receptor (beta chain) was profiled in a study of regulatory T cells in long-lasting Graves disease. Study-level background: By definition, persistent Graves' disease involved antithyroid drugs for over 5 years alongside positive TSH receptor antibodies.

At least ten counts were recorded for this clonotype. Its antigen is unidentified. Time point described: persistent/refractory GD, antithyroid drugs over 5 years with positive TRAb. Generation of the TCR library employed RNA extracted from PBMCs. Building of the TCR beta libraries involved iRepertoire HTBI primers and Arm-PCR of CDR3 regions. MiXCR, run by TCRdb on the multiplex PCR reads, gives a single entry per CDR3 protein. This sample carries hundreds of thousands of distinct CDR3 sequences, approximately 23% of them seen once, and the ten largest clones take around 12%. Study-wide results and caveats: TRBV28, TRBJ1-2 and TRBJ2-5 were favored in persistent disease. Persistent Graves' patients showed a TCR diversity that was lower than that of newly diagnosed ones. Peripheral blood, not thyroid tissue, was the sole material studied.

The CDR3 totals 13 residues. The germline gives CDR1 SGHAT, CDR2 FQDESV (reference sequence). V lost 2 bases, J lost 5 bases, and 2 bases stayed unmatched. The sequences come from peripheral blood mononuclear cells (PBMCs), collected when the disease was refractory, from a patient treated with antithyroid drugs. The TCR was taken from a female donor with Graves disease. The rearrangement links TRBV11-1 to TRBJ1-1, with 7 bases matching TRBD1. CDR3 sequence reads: CASSLTGETEAFF. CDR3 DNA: TGTGCCAGCAGCTTAACAGGGGAAACTGAAGCTTTCTTT.